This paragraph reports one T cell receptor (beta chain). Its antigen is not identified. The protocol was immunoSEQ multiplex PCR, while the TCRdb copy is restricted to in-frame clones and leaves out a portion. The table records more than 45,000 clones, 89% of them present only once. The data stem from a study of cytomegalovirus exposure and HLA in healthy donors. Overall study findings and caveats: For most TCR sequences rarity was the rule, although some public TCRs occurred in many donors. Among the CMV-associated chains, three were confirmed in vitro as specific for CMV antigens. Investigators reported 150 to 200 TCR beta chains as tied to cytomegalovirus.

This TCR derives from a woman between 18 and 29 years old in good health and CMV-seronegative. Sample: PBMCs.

The CDR3 sequence: CSVEDGGGLNTEAFF. The CDR3 DNA reads as TGCAGCGTTGAAGACGGAGGGGGCTTGAACACTGAAGCTTTCTTT. This chain links TRBV29-1 with TRBJ1-1, with 7 bases lining up with TRBD1. Germline CDR1 and CDR2: SQVTM and ANQGSEA. CDR3 length: 15 amino acids. Unmatched junction bases numbered 4, after V lost 0 bases and J lost 0 bases. Full variable domain (outside the CDR3, taken from reference TRBV29-1 and TRBJ1-1): SAVISQKPSRDICQRGTSLTIQCQVDSQVTMMFWYRQQPGQSLTLIATANQGSEATYESGFVIDKFPISRPNLTFSTLTVSNMSPEDSSIYLCSVEDGGGLNTEAFFGQGTRLTVV.